This T cell receptor beta chain was obtained from a study of blood T cells in healthy people across ages. Study-level results: PBMCs left unsorted prevented a conclusive naive versus antigen-experienced comparison. Both naive CD4+ cell counts and diversity were greater in long-lived donors than in aged donors. While age rose, TCR beta diversity per million T cells dropped in a roughly linear way.

About this clonotype: Its matching antigen is unknown.

The use of a sample-barcoded 5' primer and a J-beta primer mix characterized a second PCR of about 7 to 12 cycles. Each cDNA molecule carried a tag from a template-switch adaptor that contained 12 random nucleotides. TCRdb passed the 5' RACE reads through MiXCR, listing each CDR3 protein once. Altogether over a million distinct CDR3 sequences are present, roughly 43% being singletons, with the ten largest covering approximately 4.1%. Germline CDR1 KGHSY, CDR2 FQNENV. V shed 2 bases, J shed 4 bases, and the junction held 15 bases outside the gene matches. This CDR3 spans 19 amino acids. Input material: blood. This sequence originates from a woman under 30 in good health. V is TRBV16 and J is TRBJ2-1, with 9 bases that match TRBD1. CDR3 amino acids: CASSQPGQGFLGDYNEQFF. DNA for the CDR3: TGTGCCAGCAGCCAACCGGGACAGGGTTTCTTAGGGGATTACAATGAGCAGTTCTTC.